The rows below give T cell receptor beta chains drawn from one sample of a study of cytomegalovirus exposure and HLA in healthy donors. Measured with immunoSEQ multiplex PCR; TCRdb has only the in-frame clones, and not every one. The sample carries 40,000 to 55,000 clones, about 90% recorded once. The sequencing input was PBMCs. The receptor set was obtained from a woman younger than 45 in good health and CMV-seronegative. CDR3s include the opening cysteine and the closing phenylalanine or tryptophan. D genes are given only for firm matches. Part of the rows lack a size; the others show once, few, many or a class for expanded clones.

j_call	clone_size	v_call	d_call	cdr3_nt	cdr3_aa
TRBJ2-3	NA	TRBV30	TRBD2	TGTGCCTGGAGTGTACAAGCGGGAGTTAAGGGGGATACGCAGTATTTT	CAWSVQAGVKGDTQYF
TRBJ1-2	NA	TRBV19	NA	TGTGCCAGTAGTGCGGACCCAGGGTACGGCTATGGCTACACCTTC	CASSADPGYGYGYTF
TRBJ2-4	NA	TRBV2	TRBD2	TGTGCCAGCAGGACTCTAGCGGGAGTTGGGAACATTCAGTACTTC	CASRTLAGVGNIQYF
TRBJ2-7	NA	TRBV1	NA	TGCACCAGCAGCGAGCGGGAGGTAGGTGGACCGTACGACTACGAGCAGTACTTC	CTSSEREVGGPYDYEQYF
TRBJ2-3	once	TRBV6-6	TRBD2	TGTGCCAGCAGTTATGGGACTACTGTCACAGATACGCAGTATTTT	CASSYGTTVTDTQYF
TRBJ2-5	NA	TRBV15	TRBD2	TGTGCCACCAGCGGGGGGACTAGCGGGGAAGAGACCCAGTACTTC	CATSGGTSGEETQYF
TRBJ1-1	NA	TRBV25-1	NA	TGTGCCAGCAGTGAATTTGTAGGACAGTCAGCTTTCTTT	CASSEFVGQSAFF
TRBJ2-7	NA	TRBV7-9	NA	TGTGCCAGCCGACCTCTACACCCGGAGGGCTACGAGCAGTACTTC	CASRPLHPEGYEQYF
TRBJ2-7	NA	TRBV2	TRBD2	TGTGCCAGCAGTGAAGAAGCGGGAGGCCCCTACGAGCAGTACTTC	CASSEEAGGPYEQYF
TRBJ2-7	NA	TRBV19	TRBD2	TGTGCCAGTAGTCAGACCGGGACTAGCGGGAAGCAGTACTTC	CASSQTGTSGKQYF
TRBJ1-4	NA	TRBV7-2	TRBD1	TGTGCCAGCACCCCCCAGAACAGGGGGACCGAAAAACTGTTTTTT	CASTPQNRGTEKLFF
TRBJ2-7	NA	TRBV6-6	NA	TGTGCCAGCACCCTGTCGGGAATGGAGTACGAGCAGTACTTC	CASTLSGMEYEQYF
TRBJ1-1	NA	TRBV15	NA	TGTGCCACCAGCAGGGTAGCGGGCACTGAAGCTTTCTTT	CATSRVAGTEAFF
TRBJ2-7	NA	TRBV7-9	NA	TGTGCCAGCAGCTTATGGCCGACAGGATCCTACGAGCAGTACTTC	CASSLWPTGSYEQYF
TRBJ1-1	NA	TRBV4-3	NA	TGCGCCAGCAGCCAAGAAGCGGAGTCTGAAGCTTTCTTT	CASSQEAESEAFF
TRBJ1-4	NA	TRBV6-5	TRBD1	TGTGCCAGCAGTCGAGGACAGGCCCTTAATGAAAAACTGTTTTTT	CASSRGQALNEKLFF
TRBJ1-5	few	TRBV10-3	NA	TGTGCCATCAGTGAAGGGGATCAGCCCCAGCATTTT	CAISEGDQPQHF
TRBJ2-3	few	TRBV6-5	NA	TGTGCCAGCAGTTCTAGTGGCGCTACGCAGTATTTT	CASSSSGATQYF
TRBJ1-5	NA	TRBV6-4	NA	TGTGCCAGCAGTCTGGAGGGAACCAGCAATCAGCCCCAGCATTTT	CASSLEGTSNQPQHF
TRBJ2-1	few	TRBV7-9	TRBD2	TGTGCCAGCAGCTTATTGGGCGGGAGAATGGATGAGCAGTTCTTC	CASSLLGGRMDEQFF
TRBJ2-5	NA	TRBV2	NA	TGTGCCAGCAGTGACGGCCTAGCCCAGACCCAGTACTTC	CASSDGLAQTQYF
TRBJ2-3	NA	TRBV6-7	NA	TGTGCCAGCAGTTACTACAGGAGACGCGTTATAGGCACAGATACGCAGTATTTT	CASSYYRRRVIGTDTQYF
TRBJ1-1	NA	TRBV5-6	NA	TGTGCCAGCAGCTTGGTGGACCTAGCGAACACTGAAGCTTTCTTT	CASSLVDLANTEAFF
TRBJ1-2	NA	TRBV28	TRBD1	TGTGCCAGCAAACTAGCCGGGACAGGCTATGGCTACACCTTC	CASKLAGTGYGYTF
TRBJ2-3	NA	TRBV18	NA	TGTGCCAGCTCAGACATTCGAAGCACAGATACGCAGTATTTT	CASSDIRSTDTQYF
TRBJ2-2	NA	TRBV27	NA	TGTGCCAGCAGTTCCAAAGCCGGGATCCGCGGGGAGCTGTTTTTT	CASSSKAGIRGELFF
TRBJ2-7	NA	TRBV7-9	NA	TGTGCCAGCAGTTCGGGGGAATATACCTACGAGCAGTACTTC	CASSSGEYTYEQYF
TRBJ2-7	NA	TRBV9	TRBD1	TGTGCCAGCAGCGCGACAGGGGATTACTACGAGCAGTACTTC	CASSATGDYYEQYF
TRBJ2-7	few	TRBV11-2	NA	TGTGCCAGCAGCTCGGGAGGGGGCGCCAGGACCTACGAGCAGTACTTC	CASSSGGGARTYEQYF
TRBJ1-1	NA	TRBV27	NA	TGTGCCAGCAGATCGGGGGTTGGGGCTTTCTTT	CASRSGVGAFF
TRBJ2-1	medium-sized	TRBV5-1	TRBD1	TGCGCCAGCAGCTTGGGACAGGGGACGAAGGAGCAGTTCTTC	CASSLGQGTKEQFF
TRBJ2-5	NA	TRBV5-1	TRBD2	TGCGCCAGCAGCATAGCGGGAGGGCCCCAAGAGACCCAGTACTTC	CASSIAGGPQETQYF
TRBJ2-3	NA	TRBV28	TRBD2	TGTGCCAGCAGTAGCGGGACCGCGCGGCCAGATACGCAGTATTTT	CASSSGTARPDTQYF
TRBJ2-1	NA	TRBV29-1	NA	TGCAGCGTGGGTCCGCGGAACAATGAGCAGTTCTTC	CSVGPRNNEQFF
TRBJ1-2	NA	TRBV28	TRBD1	TGTGCCAGCAGACCCACAGGGGGCGCTTATGGCTACACCTTC	CASRPTGGAYGYTF
TRBJ1-2	NA	TRBV10-1	NA	TGCGCCAGCAGTGCACAGAAGGACTATGGCTACACCTTC	CASSAQKDYGYTF
TRBJ2-3	once	TRBV28	TRBD2	TGTGCCTCGGGACTAGCGGGTGCTCAGGGCACAGATACGCAGTATTTT	CASGLAGAQGTDTQYF
TRBJ2-1	NA	TRBV21-1	NA	TGTGCCAGCAGCACCCGACAGAGCTCCTACAATGAGCAGTTCTTC	CASSTRQSSYNEQFF
TRBJ1-1	NA	TRBV5-1	NA	TGCGCCAGCAGCTTGGCGGGGGGGTACACTGAAGCTTTCTTT	CASSLAGGYTEAFF
TRBJ2-1	NA	TRBV6-6	TRBD2	TGTGCCAGCAGGACAACTAGCGGGACATACAATGAGCAGTTCTTC	CASRTTSGTYNEQFF
TRBJ1-5	NA	TRBV1	NA	TGCACCAGCAGCCAAGATCAGAACAGGGACAATCAGCCCCAGCATTTT	CTSSQDQNRDNQPQHF
TRBJ2-7	NA	TRBV5-1	TRBD2	TGCGCCAGCAGCTTGTTGGAGGGACTACCGACCTACGAGCAGTACTTC	CASSLLEGLPTYEQYF
TRBJ1-2	NA	TRBV7-9	TRBD1	TGTGCCAGCAGCACAGAGGACAGGGCGGGGTATGGCTACACCTTC	CASSTEDRAGYGYTF